Sequencing of this TCR beta chain was carried out in a study of cytotoxic CD8 clonotypes in ibrutinib-treated CLL. The table came from immunoSEQ multiplex PCR; TCRdb's copy has only in-frame clones and leaves some out. The data show about 39,000 clones, about 65% seen once. The germline gives CDR1 SEHNR, CDR2 FQNEAQ (reference sequence). The CDR3 extends over 16 amino acids. The trim removed 5 bases at V and 3 bases at J, leaving 11 bases unmatched. The TCR comes from a human donor with chronic lymphocytic leukemia. The rearrangement uses TRBV7-9 and TRBJ2-5, with 8 bases aligning to TRBD2. The specimen comprised PBMCs, sampled at disease progression, from a patient treated with ibrutinib. The chain's CDR3 is CASSARNSGTKETQYF. DNA of the CDR3: TGTGCCAGCAGCGCCCGGAATAGCGGGACTAAAGAGACCCAGTACTTC.